The rows below give T cell receptor beta chains drawn from one sample of a study of shared clonotypes between healthy human individuals. Repertoires were generated with immunoSEQ multiplex PCR, while TCRdb's copy carries only in-frame clones and drops some. The sample shows millions of clones, over 85% of them seen only once. The source material was naive CD4+ T cells sorted from blood. These receptors all come from a man younger than 30 in good health. Each CDR3 is given with its conserved first and last residue. A D gene is named only where the DNA matches it firmly. Some rows mark clone size as missing; the rest say once, few, many or name a class of expanded clone.

j_call v_call clone_size d_call cdr3_nt cdr3_aa
TRBJ2-7 TRBV11-2 NA NA TGTGCCAGCAGCGGGCGGGCAAAAACCTCCTACGAGCAGTACTTC CASSGRAKTSYEQYF
TRBJ2-5 TRBV5-6 NA NA TGTGCCAGCAGCTTGTCAGGGGTGGAGACCCAGTACTTC CASSLSGVETQYF
TRBJ2-3 TRBV5-1 NA TRBD2 TGCGCCAGCAGCTCCCAGACTAGCCCCTACACAGATACGCAGTATTTT CASSSQTSPYTDTQYF
TRBJ2-1 TRBV5-1 NA TRBD1 TGCGCCAGCAGCGGGGGACAGGGGGCCTCCTACAATGAGCAGTTCTTC CASSGGQGASYNEQFF
TRBJ2-7 TRBV15 NA TRBD2 TGTGCCACCAGCAGGCCTAGCGGGAGGCCCTACGAGCAGTACTTC CATSRPSGRPYEQYF
TRBJ1-2 TRBV7-5 NA NA TGTGCCAGAAGCTCAGGACAATTAGAGAATGGCTACACCTTC CARSSGQLENGYTF
TRBJ2-7 TRBV6-1 NA TRBD2 TGTGCCAGCAGTGAGAAGGGACGGGGGGGAGAGCAGTACTTC CASSEKGRGGEQYF
TRBJ1-3 TRBV6-1 NA NA TGTGCCAGCAGTGAACCGGGCCGAGAGGATTTT CASSEPGREDF
TRBJ2-7 TRBV2 NA NA TGTGCCAGCAGTGAAGCCACCTACGAGCAGTACTTC CASSEATYEQYF
TRBJ1-2 TRBV18 NA NA TGTGCCAGCTCACCCTCGACCGACTCTAACTATGGCTACACCTTC CASSPSTDSNYGYTF
TRBJ2-7 TRBV4-2 NA NA TGTGCCAGCAGCCAAGGTGGAACGAGCCACGAGCAGTACTTC CASSQGGTSHEQYF
TRBJ1-2 TRBV2 NA NA TGTGCCAGCAATTACGGACTCCAACTCGGCTATGGCTACACCTTC CASNYGLQLGYGYTF
TRBJ2-3 TRBV4-1 NA NA TGCGCCAGCAGCCAAGAGGAGACAAATACGCAGTATTTT CASSQEETNTQYF
TRBJ2-1 TRBV19 NA TRBD2 TGTGCCAGCGGGACTAGCGGGCGCCCCCATGAGCAGTTCTTC CASGTSGRPHEQFF
TRBJ2-7 TRBV4-1 NA TRBD2 TGCGCCAGCAGCCAAGGTGGCTCAACTAGCGGGTTGTACGAGCAGTACTTC CASSQGGSTSGLYEQYF
TRBJ2-7 TRBV14 NA TRBD1 TGTGCCAGCAGCCAAGAAGGAATCTGGGACAGGGAGACCTACGAGCAGTACTTC CASSQEGIWDRETYEQYF
TRBJ2-3 TRBV5-6 NA TRBD1 TGTGCCAGCAGCCCCCGGGACAGGGTAATAGATACGCAGTATTTT CASSPRDRVIDTQYF
TRBJ2-5 TRBV7-7 NA TRBD1 TGTGCTAGCAGCTCAGGGGGTGGAGAGACCCAGTACTTC CASSSGGGETQYF
TRBJ2-1 TRBV6-5 NA TRBD1 TGTGCCAGCAGTTCTTATGGGACAGGGGTAGGGAATGAGCAGTTCTTC CASSSYGTGVGNEQFF
TRBJ2-5 TRBV7-2 once NA TGTGCCAGCAGCTTAGGGGGGTGGCACTCGTACCAAGAGACCCAGTACTTC CASSLGGWHSYQETQYF
TRBJ1-3 TRBV6-5 NA TRBD1 TGTGCCAGCAGCTCCGGGACAGGCGGAAACACCATATATTTT CASSSGTGGNTIYF
TRBJ1-4 TRBV6-5 NA TRBD1 TGTGCCAGCAGTCAATCGGGACAGGTCGGAGAAAAACTGTTTTTT CASSQSGQVGEKLFF
TRBJ2-7 TRBV5-4 NA NA TGTGCCAGCAGCTCAAAGGGGGCGGGACGCGACGAGCAGTACTTC CASSSKGAGRDEQYF
TRBJ1-1 TRBV18 NA NA TGTGCCAGCTCACCATTGAGGGGGAACACTGAAGCTTTCTTT CASSPLRGNTEAFF
TRBJ1-2 TRBV18 NA TRBD1 TGTGCCAGCTCACGGGAACTAGGGGGCCCCTATGGCTACACCTTC CASSRELGGPYGYTF
TRBJ2-3 TRBV6-4 NA NA TGTGCCAGCAGTGCCAGTTCTTCTACAGATACGCAGTATTTT CASSASSSTDTQYF
TRBJ1-3 TRBV6-1 NA NA TGTGCCAGCAGTGGCCGACAGTCGCCCTCTGGAAACACCATATATTTT CASSGRQSPSGNTIYF
TRBJ2-7 TRBV6-1 NA TRBD1 TGTGCCAGCATAGTGGACAGGGGTTCCCACGAGCAGTACTTC CASIVDRGSHEQYF
TRBJ1-1 TRBV5-1 once NA TGCGCCAGCAGCTCCGGGCGGAACACTGAAGCTTTCTTT CASSSGRNTEAFF
TRBJ1-2 TRBV2 NA TRBD1 TGTGCCAGCAGTGGGGACAGATCAAGCTACACCTTC CASSGDRSSYTF
TRBJ1-2 TRBV19 NA NA TGTGCCAGTAGTATAGTGGACGGCCTCTATGGCTACACCTTC CASSIVDGLYGYTF
TRBJ1-1 TRBV6-1 NA NA TGTGCCAGCAGACGACTGGGGACTCCGAACACTGAAGCTTTCTTT CASRRLGTPNTEAFF
TRBJ1-2 TRBV6-5 NA NA TGTGCCAGCAGATCCGACAGAACCAGGGTCTATGGCTACACCTTC CASRSDRTRVYGYTF
TRBJ1-2 TRBV27 NA TRBD1 TGTGCCAGCAGAGCTGCCACAGGGGGCGACTATGGCTACACCTTC CASRAATGGDYGYTF
TRBJ2-5 TRBV28 NA TRBD1 TGTGCCAGCAGTAGGGGACAGAGCCAAGAGACCCAGTACTTC CASSRGQSQETQYF
TRBJ1-3 TRBV7-9 NA NA TGTGCCAGCAGCCCTAGTAGTGGAAACACCATATATTTT CASSPSSGNTIYF
TRBJ2-5 TRBV5-4 NA NA TGTGCCAGCAGCTTGTATTCCAGCGGACAAGAGACCCAGTACTTC CASSLYSSGQETQYF
TRBJ2-1 TRBV7-2 NA NA TGTGCCAGCAGCTTAGCGACCAGGGAGCAGTTCTTC CASSLATREQFF
TRBJ2-1 TRBV12-5 NA NA TGTGCTAGTGGTTCTCAAAACGTCCAACTAAACAATGAGCAGTTCTTC CASGSQNVQLNNEQFF
TRBJ1-4 TRBV5-1 NA NA TGCGCCAGCAGCGTGACAGGCACGGGTAATGAAAAACTGTTTTTT CASSVTGTGNEKLFF
TRBJ2-7 TRBV5-4 NA NA TGTGCCAGCAGCTGGGGACGGGAGCAGTACTTC CASSWGREQYF
TRBJ1-1 TRBV30 NA TRBD1 TGTGCCTGGGCACAGGGGGCGACAACTGAAGCTTTCTTT CAWAQGATTEAFF
TRBJ2-3 TRBV28 NA TRBD1 TGTGCCAGCAGTACAGGGGGTACTACGCAGTATTTT CASSTGGTTQYF
TRBJ2-5 TRBV2 NA NA TGTGCCAGCAGTGATCGGCAGGGTATCGAAGAGACCCAGTACTTC CASSDRQGIEETQYF
TRBJ2-3 TRBV19 NA NA TGTGCCAGTAGTATGACAGGGAGGACAGATACGCAGTATTTT CASSMTGRTDTQYF
TRBJ2-2 TRBV2 NA NA TGTGCCAGCAGTACCCTAAGGAACACCGGGGAGCTGTTTTTT CASSTLRNTGELFF
TRBJ2-7 TRBV5-8 NA NA TGTGCCAGCAGCATCAGGAGCCTAGCACAAAACTACGAGCAGTACTTC CASSIRSLAQNYEQYF
TRBJ2-3 TRBV2 NA TRBD2 TGTGCCAGCAGTGAAGGAGCGGGGGGCCGGGATACGCAGTATTTT CASSEGAGGRDTQYF